One sample yielded the 4 T cell receptor beta chains listed below, sequenced in a study of tumour-infiltrating T cells in Burkitt lymphoma. Libraries were prepared by immunoSEQ multiplex PCR; TCRdb keeps only in-frame clonotypes and omits some of them. This repertoire shows around 50,000 clones, about a third found once; its top ten account for around 2.9%. The sample was tumor tissue. All receptors come from a human donor with Burkitt lymphoma.

The chain has TRBV9 and TRBJ2-3; D is tentatively TRBD1 or TRBD2 (6 bases each). The CDR3 sequence is 16 residues long. V gave up 0 bases and J gave up 2 bases, with 13 bases separating them. Per germline, CDR1 SGDLS and CDR2 YYNGEE. Written as DNA, the CDR3 is TGTGCCAGCAGCGTAGTTGGTCGGGGGCTCACAGATACGCAGTATTTT. It codes for CASSVVGRGLTDTQYF.

V and J are TRBV21-1 and TRBJ1-3. TRBV21-1 is termed a pseudogene. The CDR3 consists of 12 residues. The CDR3 bases are TGTGCCAGCCGCACTACTGGAAACACCATATATTTT. It encodes CASRTTGNTIYF.

The rearrangement uses TRBV5-5 and TRBJ2-2, with no clear D. The germline gives CDR1 SGHKS, CDR2 YYEKEE (reference sequence). This CDR3 is 15 amino acids long. The germline V and J ends were trimmed by 8 bases and 1 base, with 15 bases remaining between them. This chain's CDR3 is CASTSRTGNTGELFF. DNA for the CDR3: TGTGCCAGTACGTCCCGGACGGGGAACACCGGGGAGCTGTTTTTT.

V usage is TRBV5-1 and J usage is TRBJ2-3, with 12 bases fitting TRBD2. The germline CDR1 and CDR2 sequences are SGHRS and YFSETQ. The CDR3 has 15 residues. V trimming: 5 bases; J trimming: 3 bases; junction bases outside the gene matches: 4. The CDR3 coding sequence is TGCGCCAGCAGTCGCGGGACTAGCGGGACAGATACGCAGTATTTT. Its translation is CASSRGTSGTDTQYF. The full variable domain, with the rest looked up from reference TRBV5-1 and TRBJ2-3, is KAGVTQTPRYLIKTRGQQVTLSCSPISGHRSVSWYQQTPGQGLQFLFEYFSETQRNKGNFPGRFSGRQFSNSRSEMNVSTLELGDSALYLCASSRGTSGTDTQYFGPGTRLTVL.